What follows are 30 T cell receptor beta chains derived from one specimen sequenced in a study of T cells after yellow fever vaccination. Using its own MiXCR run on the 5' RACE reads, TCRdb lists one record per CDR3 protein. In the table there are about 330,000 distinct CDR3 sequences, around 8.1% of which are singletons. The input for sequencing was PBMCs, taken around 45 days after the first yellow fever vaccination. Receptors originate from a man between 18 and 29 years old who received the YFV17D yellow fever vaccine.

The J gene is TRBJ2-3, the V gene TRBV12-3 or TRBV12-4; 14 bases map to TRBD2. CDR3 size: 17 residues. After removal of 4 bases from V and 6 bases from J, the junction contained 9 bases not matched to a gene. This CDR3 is CASSSAGTSGGGDTQYF. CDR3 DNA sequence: TGTGCCAGCAGTTCCGCCGGGACTAGCGGGGGCGGGGATACGCAGTATTTT.

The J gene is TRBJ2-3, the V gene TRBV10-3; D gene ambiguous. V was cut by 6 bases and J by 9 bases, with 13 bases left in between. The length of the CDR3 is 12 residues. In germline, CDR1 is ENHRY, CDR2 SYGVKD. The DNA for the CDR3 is TGTGCCATCAGGAGCGCTCCAGGAACGCAGTATTTT. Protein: CAIRSAPGTQYF.

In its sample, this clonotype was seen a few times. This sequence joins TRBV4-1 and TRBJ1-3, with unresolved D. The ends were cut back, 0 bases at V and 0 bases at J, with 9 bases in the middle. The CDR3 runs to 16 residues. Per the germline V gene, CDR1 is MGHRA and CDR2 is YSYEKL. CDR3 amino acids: CASSQEPLISGNTIYF. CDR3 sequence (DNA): TGCGCCAGCAGCCAAGAGCCACTGATCTCTGGAAACACCATATATTTT.

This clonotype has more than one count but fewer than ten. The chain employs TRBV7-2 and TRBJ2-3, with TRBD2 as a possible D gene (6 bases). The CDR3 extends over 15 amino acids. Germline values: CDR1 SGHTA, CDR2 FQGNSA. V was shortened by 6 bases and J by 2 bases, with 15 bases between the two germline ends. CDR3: CASRRAGLSTDTQYF. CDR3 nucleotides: TGTGCCAGCAGACGGGCGGGACTTTCCACAGATACGCAGTATTTT.

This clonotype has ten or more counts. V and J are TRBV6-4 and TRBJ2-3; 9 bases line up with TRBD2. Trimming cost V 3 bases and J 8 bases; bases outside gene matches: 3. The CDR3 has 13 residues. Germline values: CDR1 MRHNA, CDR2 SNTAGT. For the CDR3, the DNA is TGTGCCAGCAGTGATAAGACTAGCGGTACGCAGTATTTT. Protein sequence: CASSDKTSGTQYF.

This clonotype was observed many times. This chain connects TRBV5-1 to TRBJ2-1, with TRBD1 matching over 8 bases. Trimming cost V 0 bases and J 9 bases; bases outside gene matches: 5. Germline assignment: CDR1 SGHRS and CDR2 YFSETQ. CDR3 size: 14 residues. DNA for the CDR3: TGCGCCAGCAGCTTGGTGGGACAGGACGGTGAGCAGTTCTTC. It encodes CASSLVGQDGEQFF.

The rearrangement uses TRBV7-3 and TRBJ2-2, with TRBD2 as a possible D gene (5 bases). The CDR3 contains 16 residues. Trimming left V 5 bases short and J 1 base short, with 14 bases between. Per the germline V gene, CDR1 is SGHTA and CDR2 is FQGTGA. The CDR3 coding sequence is TGTGCCAGCAGCCCTCTAGCAATCGGGAACACCGGGGAGCTGTTTTTT. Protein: CASSPLAIGNTGELFF. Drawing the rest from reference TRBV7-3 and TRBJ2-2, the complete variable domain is GAGVSQTPSNKVTEKGKYVELRCDPISGHTALYWYRQSLGQGPEFLIYFQGTGAADDSGLPNDRFFAVRPEGSVSTLKIQRTERGDSAVYLCASSPLAIGNTGELFFGEGSRLTVL.

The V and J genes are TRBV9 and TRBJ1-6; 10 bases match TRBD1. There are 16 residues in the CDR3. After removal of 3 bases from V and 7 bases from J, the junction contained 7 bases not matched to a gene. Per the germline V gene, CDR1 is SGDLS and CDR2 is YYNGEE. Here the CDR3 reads CASSGKGQGGNSPLHF. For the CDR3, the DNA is TGTGCCAGCAGCGGAAAAGGACAGGGGGGGAATTCACCCCTCCACTTT.

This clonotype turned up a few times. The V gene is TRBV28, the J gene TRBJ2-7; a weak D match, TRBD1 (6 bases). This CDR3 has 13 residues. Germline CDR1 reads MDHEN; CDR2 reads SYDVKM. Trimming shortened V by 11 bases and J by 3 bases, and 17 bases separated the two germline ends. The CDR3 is CAGKSGGGYEQYV. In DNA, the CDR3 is TGTGCCGGCAAATCTGGGGGCGGCTACGAGCAGTACGTC.

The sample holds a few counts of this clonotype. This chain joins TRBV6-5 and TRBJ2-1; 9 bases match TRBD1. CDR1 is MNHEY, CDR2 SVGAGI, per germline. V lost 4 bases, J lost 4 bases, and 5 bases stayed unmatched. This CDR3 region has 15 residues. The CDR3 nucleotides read TGTGCCAGCAGTTCTGGGACAGGGCGGTACAATGAGCAGTTCTTC. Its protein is CASSSGTGRYNEQFF.

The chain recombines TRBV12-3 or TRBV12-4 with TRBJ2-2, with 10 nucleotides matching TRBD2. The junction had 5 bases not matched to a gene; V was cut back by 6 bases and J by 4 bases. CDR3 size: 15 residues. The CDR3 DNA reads TGTGCCAGCAGCCGGACTAGCGGCGCCACCGGGGAGCTGTTTTTT. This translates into CASSRTSGATGELFF.

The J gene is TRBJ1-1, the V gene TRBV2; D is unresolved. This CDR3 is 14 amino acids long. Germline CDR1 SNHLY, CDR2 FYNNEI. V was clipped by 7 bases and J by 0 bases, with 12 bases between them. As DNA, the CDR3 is TGTGCCAGCACAAAGGACGGGGTGAACACTGAAGCTTTCTTT. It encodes CASTKDGVNTEAFF.

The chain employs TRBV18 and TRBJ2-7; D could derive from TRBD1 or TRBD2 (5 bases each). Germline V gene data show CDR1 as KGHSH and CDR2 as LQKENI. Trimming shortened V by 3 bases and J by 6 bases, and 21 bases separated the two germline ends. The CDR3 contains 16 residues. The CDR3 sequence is CASSPPLGLGVGEQYF. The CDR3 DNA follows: TGTGCCAGCTCACCCCCGCTGGGTTTGGGGGTAGGCGAGCAGTACTTC. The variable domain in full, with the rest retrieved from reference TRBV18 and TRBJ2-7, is NAGVMQNPRHLVRRRGQEARLRCSPMKGHSHVYWYRQLPEEGLKFMVYLQKENIIDESGMPKERFSAEFPKEGPSILRIQQVVRGDSAAYFCASSPPLGLGVGEQYFGPGTRLTVT.

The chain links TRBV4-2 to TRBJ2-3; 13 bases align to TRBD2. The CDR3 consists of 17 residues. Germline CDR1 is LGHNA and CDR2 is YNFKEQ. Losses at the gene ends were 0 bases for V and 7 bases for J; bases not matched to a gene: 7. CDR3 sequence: CASSQETSGGASNTQYF. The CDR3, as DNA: TGTGCCAGCAGCCAAGAAACTAGCGGGGGGGCCTCGAATACGCAGTATTTT.

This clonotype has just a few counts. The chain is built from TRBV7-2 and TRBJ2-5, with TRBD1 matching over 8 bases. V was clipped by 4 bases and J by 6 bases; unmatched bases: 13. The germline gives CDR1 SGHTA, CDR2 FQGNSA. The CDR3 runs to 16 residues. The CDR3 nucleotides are TGTGCCAGCAGCTCCCCGCGGACAGGGATTGGAAAGACCCAGTACTTC. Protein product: CASSSPRTGIGKTQYF. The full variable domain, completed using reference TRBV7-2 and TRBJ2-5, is GAGVSQSPSNKVTEKGKDVELRCDPISGHTALYWYRQSLGQGLEFLIYFQGNSAPDKSGLPSDRFSAERTGGSVSTLTIQRTQQEDSAVYLCASSSPRTGIGKTQYFGPGTRLLVL.

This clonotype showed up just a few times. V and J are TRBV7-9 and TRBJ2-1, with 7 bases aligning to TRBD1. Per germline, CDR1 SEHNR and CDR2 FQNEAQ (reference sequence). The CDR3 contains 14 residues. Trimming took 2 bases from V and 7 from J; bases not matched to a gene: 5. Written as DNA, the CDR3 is TGTGCCAGCAGCTTATCGGGACAGCGAAATGAGCAGTTCTTC. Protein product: CASSLSGQRNEQFF.

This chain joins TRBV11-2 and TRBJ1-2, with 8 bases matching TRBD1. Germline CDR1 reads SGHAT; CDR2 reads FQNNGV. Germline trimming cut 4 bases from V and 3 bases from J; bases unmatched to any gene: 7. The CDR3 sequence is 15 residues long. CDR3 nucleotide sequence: TGTGCCAGCAGCTCCTACAGGGGGTCCCACTATGGCTACACCTTC. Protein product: CASSSYRGSHYGYTF.

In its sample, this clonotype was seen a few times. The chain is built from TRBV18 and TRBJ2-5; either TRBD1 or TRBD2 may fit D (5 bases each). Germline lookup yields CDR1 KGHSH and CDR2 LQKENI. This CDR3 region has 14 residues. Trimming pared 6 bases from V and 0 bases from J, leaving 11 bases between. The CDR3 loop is CASSRDQYQETQYF. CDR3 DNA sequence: TGTGCCAGCTCCCGGGACCAGTACCAAGAGACCCAGTACTTC. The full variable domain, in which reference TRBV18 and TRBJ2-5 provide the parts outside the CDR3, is NAGVMQNPRHLVRRRGQEARLRCSPMKGHSHVYWYRQLPEEGLKFMVYLQKENIIDESGMPKERFSAEFPKEGPSILRIQQVVRGDSAAYFCASSRDQYQETQYFGPGTRLLVL.

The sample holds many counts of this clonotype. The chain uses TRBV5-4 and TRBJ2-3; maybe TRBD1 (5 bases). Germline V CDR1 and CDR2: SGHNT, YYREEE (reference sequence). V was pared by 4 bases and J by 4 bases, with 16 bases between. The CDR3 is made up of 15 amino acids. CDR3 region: CASSTPGWRSDTQYF. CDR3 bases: TGTGCCAGCAGCACCCCAGGGTGGCGGTCAGATACGCAGTATTTT.

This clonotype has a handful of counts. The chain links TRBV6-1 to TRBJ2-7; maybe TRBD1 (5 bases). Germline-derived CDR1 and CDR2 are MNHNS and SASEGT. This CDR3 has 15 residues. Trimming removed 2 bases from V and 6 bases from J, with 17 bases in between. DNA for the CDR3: TGTGCCAGCAGTGAAAGGGGCCCTTGGGGCGCCGAGCAGTACTTC. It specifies CASSERGPWGAEQYF.

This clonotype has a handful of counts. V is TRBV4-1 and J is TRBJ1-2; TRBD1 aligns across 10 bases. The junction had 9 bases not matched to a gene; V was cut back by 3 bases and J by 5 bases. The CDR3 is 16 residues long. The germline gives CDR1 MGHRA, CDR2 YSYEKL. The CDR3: CASSQRGTGDLYGYTF. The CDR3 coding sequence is TGCGCCAGCAGCCAGAGGGGGACAGGGGACCTATATGGCTACACCTTC.

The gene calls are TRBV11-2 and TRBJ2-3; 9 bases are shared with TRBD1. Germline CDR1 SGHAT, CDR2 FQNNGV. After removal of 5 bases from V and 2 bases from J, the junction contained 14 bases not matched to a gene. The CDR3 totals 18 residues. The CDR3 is CASSPHQGQGWFTDTQYF. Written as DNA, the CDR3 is TGTGCCAGCAGCCCCCACCAGGGACAGGGATGGTTCACAGATACGCAGTATTTT.

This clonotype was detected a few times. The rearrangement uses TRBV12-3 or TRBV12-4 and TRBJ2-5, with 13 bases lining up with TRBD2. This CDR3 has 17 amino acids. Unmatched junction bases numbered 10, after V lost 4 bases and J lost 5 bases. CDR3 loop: CASSYRLAGGWGETQYF. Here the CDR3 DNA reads TGTGCCAGCAGTTATCGACTAGCGGGGGGCTGGGGGGAGACCCAGTACTTC.

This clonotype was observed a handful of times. As DNA, the CDR3 is TGCAGCGGACTGAGCGGGGGGTACAATGAGCAGTTCTTC. This encodes CSGLSGGYNEQFF. The chain has TRBV29-1 and TRBJ2-1, with 9 bases identical to TRBD2. The CDR3 is made up of 13 amino acids. Germline trimming cut 7 bases from V and 4 bases from J; bases unmatched to any gene: 5. The V gene's germline CDR1 is SQVTM and CDR2 ANQGSEA.

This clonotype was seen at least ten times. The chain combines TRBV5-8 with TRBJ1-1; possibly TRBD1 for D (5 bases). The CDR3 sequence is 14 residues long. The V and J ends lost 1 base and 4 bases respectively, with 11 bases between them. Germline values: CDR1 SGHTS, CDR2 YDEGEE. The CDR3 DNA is TGTGCCAGCAGCTTGTTGTCGGGGGTCACTGAAGCTTTCTTT. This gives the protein CASSLLSGVTEAFF.

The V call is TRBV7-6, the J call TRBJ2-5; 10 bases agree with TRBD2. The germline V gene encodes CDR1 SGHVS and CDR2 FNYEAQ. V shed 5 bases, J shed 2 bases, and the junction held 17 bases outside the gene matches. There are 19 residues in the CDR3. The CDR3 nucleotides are TGTGCCAGCAGCCCGGAGCGGGGGGGGCGCTCACTCTATCAAGAGACCCAGTACTTC. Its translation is CASSPERGGRSLYQETQYF.

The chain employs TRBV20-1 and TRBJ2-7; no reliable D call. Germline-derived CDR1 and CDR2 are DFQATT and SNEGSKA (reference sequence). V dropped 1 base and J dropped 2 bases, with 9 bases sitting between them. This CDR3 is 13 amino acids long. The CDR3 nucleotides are TGCAGTGCTAGAGTGGCAGGTACCTACGAGCAGTACTTC. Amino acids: CSARVAGTYEQYF.

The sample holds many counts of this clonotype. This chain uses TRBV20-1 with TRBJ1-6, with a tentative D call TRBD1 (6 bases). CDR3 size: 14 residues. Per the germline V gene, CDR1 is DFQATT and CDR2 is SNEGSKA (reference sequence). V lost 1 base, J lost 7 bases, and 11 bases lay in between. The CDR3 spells CSARGHRENSPLHF. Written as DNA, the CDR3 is TGCAGTGCTAGAGGCCACAGGGAGAATTCACCCCTCCACTTT.

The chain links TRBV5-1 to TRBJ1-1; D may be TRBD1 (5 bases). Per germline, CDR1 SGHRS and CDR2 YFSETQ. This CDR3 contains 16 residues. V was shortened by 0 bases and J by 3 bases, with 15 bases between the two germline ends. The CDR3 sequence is CASSLGRWGADTEAFF. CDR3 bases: TGCGCCAGCAGCTTGGGCCGGTGGGGCGCGGACACTGAAGCTTTCTTT.

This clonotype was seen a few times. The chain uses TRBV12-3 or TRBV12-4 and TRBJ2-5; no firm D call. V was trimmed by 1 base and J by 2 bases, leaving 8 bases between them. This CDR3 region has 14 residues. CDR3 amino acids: CASSLEWEQETQYF. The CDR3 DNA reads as TGTGCCAGCAGTTTAGAGTGGGAACAAGAGACCCAGTACTTC.